The present TCR beta chain was sequenced within a study of T cell clonotyping in hematopoietic cell transplantation. Overall study findings and caveats: Graft donor and pretransplant recipient Inverse Simpson Index values predicted broader posttransplant TCR diversity. Pathologically expanded recipient clonotypes increased progressively from day 30 to day 180 as diversity fell.

The data were produced by immunoSEQ multiplex PCR, yet TCRdb's version contains in-frame clones alone and is incomplete. The sample gives more than 8,000 clones, more than 85% of which show up once; roughly 30% is in the top ten. In the case of this clone: Its antigen is unidentified.

Sample time point: recipient sample about 28 days before transplant, after cytoreduction. The source of this sequence is a woman aged 55-70 years with acute myeloid leukemia. Some clones in this sample may be carry-over from other donors' samples. Source: peripheral blood mononuclear cells, taken before stem cell transplant.

DNA of the CDR3: TGTGCCAGCAGTTTGACAGGGGGCTTGATCTATGGCTACACCTTC. Translated, it gives CASSLTGGLIYGYTF. This sequence joins TRBV6-1 and TRBJ1-2, with TRBD1 matching over 10 bases. After removal of 5 bases from V and 4 bases from J, the junction contained 7 bases not matched to a gene. CDR3 length equals 15 residues. CDR1 MNHNS and CDR2 SASEGT come from the germline V gene.